These 31 T cell receptor beta chains were all obtained from the same sample, sequenced in a study of cytomegalovirus exposure and HLA in healthy donors. A multiplex PCR was run with 60 Vbeta primers and 13 Jbeta primers. The method was immunoSEQ multiplex PCR; TCRdb's version includes in-frame clones alone and lacks a portion of them. Here the sample spans 180,000 or so clones, under 80% being singletons. Sequencing was carried out using PBMCs. The receptor source for this set is a female donor in good health and CMV-seronegative.

This chain joins TRBV27 and TRBJ2-2; D gene unclear. Germline V gene sequence: CDR1 MNHEY, CDR2 SMNVEV (reference sequence). The CDR3 contains 16 residues. V shed 1 base and J shed 2 bases, with 11 bases lying between them. Here the CDR3 DNA reads TGTGCCAGCAGTTTATTGCGACACGATAACACCGGGGAGCTGTTTTTT. Amino acids: CASSLLRHDNTGELFF.

This clone was counted only a few times. The chain couples TRBV9 to TRBJ2-3; TRBD2 is a possible D gene (5 bases). Trimming took off 2 bases at V and 3 bases at J, with 13 bases between the two ends. The germline V gene encodes CDR1 SGDLS and CDR2 YYNGEE. CDR3 length: 15 residues. CDR3 amino acids: CASSVRASETDTQYF. CDR3 DNA sequence: TGTGCCAGCAGCGTGCGGGCTTCGGAGACAGATACGCAGTATTTT.

The table lists this clone with a few counts. The V gene is TRBV10-3, the J gene TRBJ2-2; D perhaps matches TRBD2 (5 bases). Germline loops: CDR1 ENHRY, CDR2 SYGVKD. The CDR3 covers 16 residues. V was cut by 3 bases and J by 2 bases, with 13 bases left in between. CDR3 nucleotides: TGTGCCATCAGTGAACAAGGCGGGCCTAACACCGGGGAGCTGTTTTTT. This translates into CAISEQGGPNTGELFF.

Notes on this clone: The same CDR3 is also encoded by other DNA sequences in this sample. The chain carries TRBV5-6 and TRBJ2-7; TRBD1 aligns across 7 bases. The CDR3 has 13 amino acids. V gave up 3 bases and J gave up 1 base; unmatched junction bases: 1. Germline-derived CDR1 and CDR2 are SGHDT and YYEEEE. The DNA of the CDR3 is TGTGCCAGCAGCTGGGACAGTTCCTACGAGCAGTACTTC. Translated: CASSWDSSYEQYF.

The rearrangement joins TRBV5-1 to TRBJ2-5, with 9 nucleotides matching TRBD1. The CDR3 runs 15 residues. Germline CDR1 and CDR2: SGHRS and YFSETQ. The V and J ends lost 4 bases and 5 bases, in that order; junction bases with no gene match: 9. CDR3 sequence: CASSPGTGSWETQYF. CDR3 in DNA: TGCGCCAGCAGCCCTGGGACAGGGTCGTGGGAGACCCAGTACTTC.

The rearrangement joins TRBV14 to TRBJ1-1; D remains unclear. Germline V CDR1 and CDR2: SGHDN, FVKESK. The length of the CDR3 is 13 residues. Trimming removed 5 bases at V and 0 bases at J, with 7 bases between. This CDR3 is CASSWAVNTEAFF. In DNA form, the CDR3 reads TGTGCCAGCAGCTGGGCCGTGAACACTGAAGCTTTCTTT.

This clone was found once. This chain uses TRBV19 with TRBJ1-5, with D uncertain. The V end lost 6 bases, the J end lost 5 bases, and 17 bases lay between the germline ends. The germline V gene has CDR1 LNHDA and CDR2 SQIVND (reference sequence). The CDR3 totals 15 residues. DNA of the CDR3: TGTGCCAGTAGGGATCTTGAAGCGCCTCATCAGCCCCAGCATTTT. Protein sequence: CASRDLEAPHQPQHF.

This chain connects TRBV19 to TRBJ2-5; TRBD2 matches at 7 bases. The trim removed 8 bases at V and 5 bases at J, leaving 8 bases unmatched. Germline assignment: CDR1 LNHDA and CDR2 SQIVND (reference sequence). The CDR3 spans 13 residues. The CDR3 DNA reads as TGTGCCAGTGGCCGGGGGGACTCGGAGACCCAGTACTTC. This gives the protein CASGRGDSETQYF.

The chain links TRBV19 to TRBJ2-5; 7 bases align to TRBD1. J was trimmed by 4 bases and V by 5 bases; bases with no gene match: 7. The V gene's germline CDR1 is LNHDA and CDR2 SQIVND (reference sequence). CDR3 length: 14 amino acids. CDR3 DNA sequence: TGTGCCAGTAGTCCCCGGGACAGTGGAGAGACCCAGTACTTC. Its protein product is CASSPRDSGETQYF.

Regarding this clone: The junction and the germline gene differ at one end; a read error may be behind it. The rearrangement joins TRBV5-4 to TRBJ1-6; 10 bases line up with TRBD1. The CDR3 length is 15 residues. The germline V gene has CDR1 SGHNT and CDR2 YYREEE (reference sequence). DNA for the CDR3: TGTGCCAGCAGTTTGGACAGGGGGAGTGTCTCACCCCTCCACTTT. Translating it yields CASSLDRGSVSPLHF.

DNA for the CDR3: TGCGCCAGCAGTCAAGAGTCGGGACACCAGGGGAACACTGAAGCTTTCTTT. Translated: CASSQESGHQGNTEAFF. This chain joins TRBV23-1 and TRBJ1-1; D is possibly TRBD1 (6 bases). TRBV23-1 is sorted into the ORF group, with uncertain function. The CDR3 contains 17 residues. Trimming pared 2 bases from V and 1 base from J, leaving 17 bases between.

The chain uses TRBV15 and TRBJ1-2; D gene ambiguous. There are 14 residues in the CDR3. The germline V and J ends were trimmed by 0 bases and 0 bases, with 5 bases remaining between them. Germline loops: CDR1 LNHNV, CDR2 YYDKDF (reference sequence). The CDR3 reads CATSRESANYGYTF. The CDR3 DNA is TGTGCCACCAGCAGAGAGTCGGCTAACTATGGCTACACCTTC.

The chain couples TRBV7-7 to TRBJ2-3; TRBD2 agrees at 7 bases. V was pared by 5 bases and J by 0 bases, with 11 bases of the junction left unmatched. Germline V gene lookup returns CDR1 SSHAT and CDR2 FNYEAQ (reference sequence). CDR3 length: 17 amino acids. As DNA, the CDR3 is TGTGCCAGCAGCATGGGATCGGGGGGTGGGAGCACAGATACGCAGTATTTT. This translates into CASSMGSGGGSTDTQYF.

The chain recombines TRBV28 with TRBJ1-6, with TRBD1 matching over 7 bases. CDR1 and CDR2 (germline): MDHEN, SYDVKM. The CDR3 spans 14 residues. V dropped 7 bases and J dropped 7; count of bases not matched to a gene: 7. CDR3 sequence (DNA): TGTGCCAGCATCTCCGACAGGGTAAATTCACCCCTCCACTTT. Protein sequence: CASISDRVNSPLHF. The whole variable domain, remainder taken from reference TRBV28 and TRBJ1-6, is DVKVTQSSRYLVKRTGEKVFLECVQDMDHENMFWYRQDPGLGLRLIYFSYDVKMKEKGDIPEGYSVSREKKERFSLILESASTNQTSMYLCASISDRVNSPLHFGNGTRLTVT.

The chain links TRBV2 to TRBJ2-3; D is perhaps TRBD1 (5 bases). The CDR3 loop spans 16 amino acids. Germline values: CDR1 SNHLY, CDR2 FYNNEI. The V end lost 3 bases, the J end lost 2 bases, and 15 bases lay between the germline ends. CDR3 bases: TGTGCCAGCAGTGATGGGGCCGGCTACTTCACAGATACGCAGTATTTT. Amino acid sequence: CASSDGAGYFTDTQYF.

This chain uses TRBV15 with TRBJ2-7, with a weak D call TRBD1 (6 bases). With 5 bases removed from V and 1 base from J, the gap between germline ends came to 12 bases. The CDR3 runs to 14 residues. Germline lookup yields CDR1 LNHNV and CDR2 YYDKDF (reference sequence). The CDR3 loop reads CATSGGMGSYEQYF. In DNA form, the CDR3 reads TGTGCCACCAGCGGGGGCATGGGATCCTACGAGCAGTACTTC. The whole variable domain, remainder taken from reference TRBV15 and TRBJ2-7, is DAMVIQNPRYQVTQFGKPVTLSCSQTLNHNVMYWYQQKSSQAPKLLFHYYDKDFNNEADTPDNFQSRRPNTSFCFLDIRSPGLGDTAMYLCATSGGMGSYEQYFGPGTRLTVT.

The chain carries TRBV5-4 and TRBJ2-7, with TRBD1 matching 11 bases. In germline, CDR1 is SGHNT, CDR2 YYREEE (reference sequence). The CDR3 covers 14 residues. The V segment lost 4 bases and the J segment 6 bases; nucleotides outside the gene matches: 6. The CDR3 reads CASSVGTGGSEQYF. Here the CDR3 DNA reads TGTGCCAGCAGCGTAGGGACAGGGGGTAGCGAGCAGTACTTC. Full variable domain (outside the CDR3, taken from reference TRBV5-4 and TRBJ2-7): ETGVTQSPTHLIKTRGQQVTLRCSSQSGHNTVSWYQQALGQGPQFIFQYYREEENGRGNFPPRFSGLQFPNYSSELNVNALELDDSALYLCASSVGTGGSEQYFGPGTRLTVT.

The chain has TRBV23-1 and TRBJ1-1, with 8 bases identical to TRBD1. TRBV23-1 belongs to the ORF category, with a function that is uncertain. With 1 base clipped from V and 1 base from J, the junction kept 23 bases outside the gene matches. This CDR3 region has 22 residues. The CDR3 spells CASSQLRLTGQGRTCPNTEAFF. The CDR3 DNA reads as TGCGCCAGCAGTCAATTAAGACTTACCGGACAGGGACGAACCTGCCCGAACACTGAAGCTTTCTTT.

J is TRBJ2-7 and V is TRBV15, with D unresolved. Germline CDR1 reads LNHNV; CDR2 reads YYDKDF (reference sequence). V was trimmed by 5 bases and J by 3 bases, leaving 11 bases between them. The CDR3 has 13 residues. CDR3 sequence reads: CATSPLSGYEQYF. The CDR3 region has the DNA TGTGCCACCAGCCCCTTATCCGGCTACGAGCAGTACTTC.

This chain uses TRBV27 with TRBJ1-2, with TRBD1 matching over 7 bases. V lost 5 bases to trimming and J lost 8 bases; unmatched junction nucleotides: 5. CDR1 is MNHEY and CDR2 is SMNVEV in the germline V gene (reference sequence). The CDR3 covers 12 residues. This CDR3 reads CASSGWTGGYTF. CDR3 bases: TGTGCCAGCAGTGGTTGGACAGGCGGCTACACCTTC.

The chain combines TRBV25-1 with TRBJ2-7, with 7 bases fitting TRBD2. Trimming took 4 bases from V and 0 from J; bases not matched to a gene: 0. Germline values: CDR1 MGHDK, CDR2 SYGVNS. The CDR3 has 13 amino acids. The CDR3 sequence: CASSGTSSYEQYF. The CDR3 DNA reads TGTGCCAGCAGTGGGACTAGCTCCTACGAGCAGTACTTC.

The chain couples TRBV5-1 to TRBJ1-1; D is undetermined. This CDR3 region has 14 residues. V shed 0 bases and J shed 3 bases, with 9 bases lying between them. Germline CDR1 is SGHRS and CDR2 is YFSETQ. This chain's CDR3 is CASSLAPTYTEAFF. CDR3 nucleotide sequence: TGCGCCAGCAGCTTGGCGCCCACTTACACTGAAGCTTTCTTT.

This chain joins TRBV7-3 and TRBJ2-1; D is perhaps TRBD1 (5 bases). Trimming took 5 bases from V and 6 from J, leaving 11 bases between them. Germline CDR1 is SGHTA and CDR2 is FQGTGA. The CDR3 spans 13 residues. CDR3 residues: CASSPDSRNEQFF. For the CDR3, the DNA is TGTGCCAGCAGCCCAGACAGTCGCAATGAGCAGTTCTTC.

This clone was seen a single time. The chain joins TRBV28 to TRBJ2-7, with 12 bases fitting TRBD2. Germline V gives CDR1 MDHEN, CDR2 SYDVKM. This CDR3 has 16 residues. V dropped 4 bases and J dropped 2; count of bases not matched to a gene: 6. In DNA form, the CDR3 reads TGTGCCAGCAGTTCCGCCAGACTAGCGGGAGCCTACGAGCAGTACTTC. This encodes CASSSARLAGAYEQYF.

A single count supports this clone. The rearrangement uses TRBV18 and TRBJ1-4, with D tentatively TRBD1 (6 bases). Germline V lookup: CDR1 KGHSH, CDR2 LQKENI. Trimming took 3 bases from V and 7 from J, leaving 9 bases between them. The CDR3 totals 13 residues. DNA of the CDR3: TGTGCCAGCTCACCCCGGGGGGCTGAAAAACTGTTTTTT. Its protein product is CASSPRGAEKLFF.

The chain uses TRBV9 and TRBJ2-3, with D tentatively TRBD2 (6 bases). V gave up 4 bases and J gave up 2 bases, with 20 bases separating them. In germline, CDR1 is SGDLS, CDR2 YYNGEE. The CDR3 loop spans 17 amino acids. This CDR3 is CASSPRILSGSTDTQYF. The CDR3, as DNA: TGTGCCAGCAGCCCTCGAATCCTAAGCGGGTCCACAGATACGCAGTATTTT.

In regard to this clone: The sample has other DNA sequences that encode this CDR3 too. V is TRBV7-2 and J is TRBJ1-2, with TRBD1 matching 7 bases. Trimming took 6 bases from V and 2 from J; bases not matched to a gene: 9. Germline V gene sequence: CDR1 SGHTA, CDR2 FQGNSA. This CDR3 is 15 amino acids long. The CDR3 reads CASRVQTGPNYGYTF. CDR3 nucleotides: TGTGCCAGCAGGGTCCAGACAGGGCCCAACTATGGCTACACCTTC.

This chain links TRBV13 with TRBJ1-1; weak D call: TRBD1 (6 bases). Deletions cut 5 bases from V and 0 bases from J, with 10 bases between. Per germline, CDR1 PRHDT and CDR2 FYEKMQ (reference sequence). This CDR3 is built from 14 residues. The CDR3 sequence is CASSHGTLNTEAFF. CDR3 sequence (DNA): TGTGCCAGCAGCCACGGGACACTGAACACTGAAGCTTTCTTT.

The chain recombines TRBV19 with TRBJ1-5; 9 bases match TRBD1. The CDR3 has 14 residues. Germline V gene sequence: CDR1 LNHDA, CDR2 SQIVND (reference sequence). J gave up 8 bases and V 7 bases, and 9 bases lay outside the gene matches. The CDR3 DNA reads as TGTGCCAGTACCCCGGGACAGGGAGAGGAGCCCCAGCATTTT. This translates into CASTPGQGEEPQHF.

A few counts support this clone. The chain carries TRBV6-1 and TRBJ2-5; D unresolved. Near its end, the DNA agrees better with TRBJ2-7, so the J call may be wrong. CDR1 MNHNS and CDR2 SASEGT come from the germline V gene. The CDR3 has 13 amino acids. The CDR3 DNA is TGTGCCAGCAGTGAATTACGGGTCTACGAGCAGTACTTC. This gives the protein CASSELRVYEQYF.

The rearrangement uses TRBV2 and TRBJ1-2; a weak D match, TRBD1 (5 bases). CDR3 size: 14 residues. V lost 2 bases to trimming and J lost 3 bases, with 10 bases between them. Germline lookup yields CDR1 SNHLY and CDR2 FYNNEI. CDR3 DNA sequence: TGTGCCAGCAGTGAACGGGCAGGGCACTATGGCTACACCTTC. Translating it yields CASSERAGHYGYTF.